The present TCR beta chain was sequenced within a study of breast tumors, draining lymph nodes, adjacent tissues. MiXCR, run by TCRdb on the multiplex PCR reads, gives a single entry per CDR3 protein. Of some 22,000 distinct CDR3 sequences in the sample, roughly 40% were seen once. The CDR3 length is 16 residues. The germline V and J ends were trimmed by 0 bases and 6 bases, with 17 bases remaining between them. In germline, CDR1 is LGHDT, CDR2 YNNKEL (reference sequence). Notes on the study in general: Compared with lymph nodes, tumors were less diverse; compared with nontumor tissue, more. Luminal-like breast cancer showed significantly greater tumor-nontumor repertoire similarity than basal-like breast cancer did. Most tumor T cells seemingly derive from lymph node, then expand in tumor.

This clonotype occurred a few times. Its target is unknown. Source material: breast tumor tissue. V usage is TRBV3-1 and J usage is TRBJ1-2, with D possibly matching TRBD1 (6 bases). The receptor was derived from a female donor with breast cancer. Some clones in this sample may be carry-over from other donors' samples. CDR3 coding DNA: TGTGCCAGCAGCCAAGATCGGAGTCGGGGGCGCGATGGCTACACCTTC. This gives the protein CASSQDRSRGRDGYTF.